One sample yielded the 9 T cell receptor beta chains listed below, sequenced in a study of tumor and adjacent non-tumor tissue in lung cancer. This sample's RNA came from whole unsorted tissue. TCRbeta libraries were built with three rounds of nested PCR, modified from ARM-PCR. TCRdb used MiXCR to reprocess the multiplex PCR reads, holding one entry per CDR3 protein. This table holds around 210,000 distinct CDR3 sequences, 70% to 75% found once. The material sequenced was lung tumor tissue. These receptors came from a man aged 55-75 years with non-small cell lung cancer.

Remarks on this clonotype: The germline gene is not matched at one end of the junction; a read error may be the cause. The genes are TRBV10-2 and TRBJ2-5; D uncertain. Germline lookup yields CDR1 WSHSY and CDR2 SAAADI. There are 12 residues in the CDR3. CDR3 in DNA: TGCGGCAGCAGCGTCTTACAAGAGACCCAATACTTC. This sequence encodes CGSSVLQETQYF.

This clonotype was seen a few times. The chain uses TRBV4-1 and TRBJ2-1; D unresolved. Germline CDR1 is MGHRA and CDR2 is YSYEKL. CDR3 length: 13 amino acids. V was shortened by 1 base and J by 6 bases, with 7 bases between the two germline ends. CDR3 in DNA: TGCGCCAGCAGCCAAGCGGCCTCCAATGAGCAGTTCTTC. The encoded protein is CASSQAASNEQFF.

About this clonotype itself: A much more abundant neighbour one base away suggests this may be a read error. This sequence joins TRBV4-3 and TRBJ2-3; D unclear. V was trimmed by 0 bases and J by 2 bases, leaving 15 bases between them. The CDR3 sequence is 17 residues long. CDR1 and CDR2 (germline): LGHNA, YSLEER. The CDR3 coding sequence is TGCGCCAGCAGCCAAGATCGAGGCTTACGGGCCACAGATACGCAGTATTTT. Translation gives CASSQDRGLRATDTQYF.

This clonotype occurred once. In DNA form, the CDR3 reads TGTGCCATGAGCTTGGGAGACAGGGGGCTCCAAAAACTGTTTTTT. It codes for CAMSLGDRGLQKLFF. The V and J genes are TRBV5-6 and TRBJ1-4, with 10 nucleotides matching TRBD1. The J segment lost 9 bases and the V segment lost 9 bases, leaving 14 bases of the junction unmatched. CDR1 is SGHDT, CDR2 YYEEEE, per germline. The CDR3 runs to 15 residues.

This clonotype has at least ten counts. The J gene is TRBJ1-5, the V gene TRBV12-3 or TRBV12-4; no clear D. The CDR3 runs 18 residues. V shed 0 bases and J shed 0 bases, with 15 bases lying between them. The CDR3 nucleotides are TGTGCCAGCAGTTTAGCGGATTCGGCAGCGTTTAGCAATCAGCCCCAGCATTTT. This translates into CASSLADSAAFSNQPQHF.

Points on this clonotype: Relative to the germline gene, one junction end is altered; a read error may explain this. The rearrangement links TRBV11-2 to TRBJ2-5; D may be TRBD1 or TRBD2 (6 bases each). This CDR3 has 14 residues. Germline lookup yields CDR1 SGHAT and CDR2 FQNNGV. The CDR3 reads CASIWWGAGETLHF. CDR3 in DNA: TGTGCCAGCATCTGGTGGGGGGCAGGGGAGACCCTGCACTTC.

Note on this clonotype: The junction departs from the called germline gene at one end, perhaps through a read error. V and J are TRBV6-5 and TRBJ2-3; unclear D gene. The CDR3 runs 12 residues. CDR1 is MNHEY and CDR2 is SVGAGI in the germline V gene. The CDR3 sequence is CASSAVTDTQCF. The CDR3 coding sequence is TGTGCCAGCAGCGCAGTTACAGATACGCAGTGTTTT.

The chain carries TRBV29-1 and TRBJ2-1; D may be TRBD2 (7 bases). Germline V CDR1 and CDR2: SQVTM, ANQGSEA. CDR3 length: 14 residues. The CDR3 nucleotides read TGCAGTGCTATGGGGGGGCTGACCTTCAATGAGCAGTTCTTC. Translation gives CSAMGGLTFNEQFF.

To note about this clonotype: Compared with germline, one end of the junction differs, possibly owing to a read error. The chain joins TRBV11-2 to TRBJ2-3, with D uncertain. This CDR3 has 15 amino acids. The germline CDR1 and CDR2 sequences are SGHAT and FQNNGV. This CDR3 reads CACSSTATPTDTQYF. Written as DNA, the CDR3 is TGTGCCTGCAGCTCGACGGCTACCCCCACAGATACGCAGTATTTT. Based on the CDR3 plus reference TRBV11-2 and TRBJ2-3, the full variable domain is EAGVAQSPRYKIIEKRQSVAFWCNPISGHATLYWYQQILGQGPKLLIQFQNNGVVDDSQLPKDRFSAERLKGVDSTLKIQPAKLEDSAVYLCACSSTATPTDTQYFGPGTRLTVL.